This record looks at one T cell receptor beta chain sequence and its context. Its specificity is unknown. Quantitative molecular-barcoded 5'-RACE generated the TCR beta libraries. Each CDR3 protein gets one entry after TCRdb re-called the 5' RACE reads with MiXCR. Of under 450,000 distinct CDR3 sequences in the sample, roughly 15% were seen once. The data derive from a study of CD8 T cells in ankylosing spondylitis. Study conclusions and caveats: Prior literature has documented some motif variants in synovial fluid and blood from reactive arthritis. Significant enrichment of disease-linked clones was reported in matched ankylosing spondylitis synovial fluid. What appeared characteristic of ankylosing spondylitis blood was a TCR beta motif of about eight highly homologous variants.

CDR1 and CDR2 (germline): LGHDT, YNNKEL (reference sequence). The CDR3 contains 14 residues. The V gene lost 1 base and the J gene lost 2 bases, with 8 bases spanning the gap. The source material was blood, either unsorted or a sorted T cell fraction (not recorded which). V and J are TRBV3-1 and TRBJ1-1; D unclear. The TCR was taken from a male donor with ankylosing spondylitis. CDR3 region: CASSQGYTNTEAFF. CDR3 sequence (DNA): TGTGCCAGCAGCCAAGGTTACACCAACACTGAAGCTTTCTTT.